A single sample is the source of the 23 T cell receptor beta chains below, sequenced in a study of OX40 agonist ivuxolimab in advanced cancers. Method: immunoSEQ multiplex PCR; TCRdb's copy keeps in-frame clones and lacks some. This repertoire shows 52,000 or so clones, about 93% found once; its top ten account for 15% to 20%. The sample consisted of CD4+ or CD8+ T cells sorted from blood, taken in a trial of the OX40 agonist ivuxolimab. Every receptor here comes from an adult with an advanced solid tumor such as melanoma, head and neck, liver or kidney cancer.

The chain combines TRBV19 with TRBJ2-2; 10 nucleotides match TRBD2. The length of the CDR3 is 15 residues. The trim removed 6 bases at V and 4 bases at J, leaving 5 bases unmatched. Germline values: CDR1 LNHDA, CDR2 SQIVND (reference sequence). CDR3 sequence: CASSPGLAITGELFF. The CDR3 coding sequence is TGTGCCAGTAGCCCGGGACTAGCGATCACCGGGGAGCTGTTTTTT.

The rearrangement joins TRBV28 to TRBJ1-5; a weak D match, TRBD1 (5 bases). Germline V gene lookup returns CDR1 MDHEN and CDR2 SYDVKM. With 5 bases removed from V and 3 bases from J, the gap between germline ends came to 14 bases. This CDR3 is built from 15 residues. The CDR3 DNA reads TGTGCCAGCAGTCCGGTCCGACAGTTCAATCAGCCCCAGCATTTT. This translates into CASSPVRQFNQPQHF.

The chain carries TRBV6-5 and TRBJ2-1, with 7 nucleotides matching TRBD2. The germline gives CDR1 MNHEY, CDR2 SVGAGI. The CDR3 covers 15 residues. Germline trimming cut 2 bases from V and 2 bases from J; bases unmatched to any gene: 3. In nucleotides, the CDR3 is TGTGCCAGCAGTTACGAGCGGGGAGCCTACAATGAGCAGTTCTTC. Residues: CASSYERGAYNEQFF.

V is TRBV19 and J is TRBJ2-7; TRBD2 matches at 7 bases. Trimming cost V 3 bases and J 1 base; bases outside gene matches: 6. The CDR3 loop spans 15 amino acids. The germline gives CDR1 LNHDA, CDR2 SQIVND (reference sequence). CDR3 DNA sequence: TGTGCCAGTAGTATCTCGGCTAGCGGTTCCTACGAGCAGTACTTC. Translation: CASSISASGSYEQYF.

The rearrangement uses TRBV9 and TRBJ2-7, with D hard to call. This CDR3 has 14 residues. Trimming pared 4 bases from V and 0 bases from J, leaving 11 bases between. Germline CDR1 reads SGDLS; CDR2 reads YYNGEE. In nucleotides, the CDR3 is TGTGCCAGCAGCCACGGACGGAACTCCTACGAGCAGTACTTC. It codes for CASSHGRNSYEQYF.

The rearrangement links TRBV19 to TRBJ2-7; tentatively, D is TRBD2 (6 bases). Germline assignment: CDR1 LNHDA and CDR2 SQIVND (reference sequence). V was shortened by 5 bases and J by 1 base, with 15 bases between the two germline ends. This CDR3 has 15 residues. The CDR3 loop reads CASSPRIAESYEQYF. CDR3 nucleotides: TGTGCCAGTAGTCCCAGGATAGCGGAGTCCTACGAGCAGTACTTC. Together with reference TRBV19 and TRBJ2-7, the CDR3 gives the full variable domain: DGGITQSPKYLFRKEGQNVTLSCEQNLNHDAMYWYRQDPGQGLRLIYYSQIVNDFQKGDIAEGYSVSREKKESFPLTVTSAQKNPTAFYLCASSPRIAESYEQYFGPGTRLTVT.

V gene TRBV7-8 combines with J gene TRBJ2-1; D is possibly TRBD2 (6 bases). Trimming left V 5 bases short and J 3 bases short, with 17 bases between. From germline, CDR1 is SGHVS and CDR2 FQNEAQ. The CDR3 has 16 residues. CDR3: CASSPPRSGYYNEQFF. CDR3 nucleotide sequence: TGTGCCAGCAGCCCCCCCAGAAGCGGGTACTACAATGAGCAGTTCTTC.

The chain combines TRBV5-8 with TRBJ1-5; a weak D match, TRBD1 (5 bases). This CDR3 spans 19 amino acids. The germline V gene encodes CDR1 SGHTS and CDR2 YDEGEE. Trimming took 2 bases from V and 0 from J, leaving 21 bases between them. The CDR3 reads CASSFFVVGDVLSNQPQHF. The CDR3 bases are TGTGCCAGCAGCTTTTTCGTGGTGGGGGATGTCCTTAGCAATCAGCCCCAGCATTTT.

Only one count was recorded for this clone. A much larger clonotype is one base distant, so this may be a read error. The chain couples TRBV7-2 to TRBJ2-7; no definite D call. Germline V lookup: CDR1 SGHTA, CDR2 FQGNSA. This CDR3 is 12 amino acids long. Trimming removed 1 base from V and 0 bases from J, with 1 base in between. This CDR3 is CASSLGSYEQYF. Written as DNA, the CDR3 is TGTGCCAGCAGCTTAGGCTCCTACGAGCAGTACTTC.

The rearrangement links TRBV11-2 to TRBJ2-7, with D perhaps matching TRBD1 (6 bases). The CDR3 totals 14 residues. Trimming shortened V by 6 bases and J by 4 bases, and 16 bases separated the two germline ends. Per germline, CDR1 SGHAT and CDR2 FQNNGV. CDR3 nucleotides: TGTGCCAGCAGACCGGGACACGGGAATTACGAGCAGTACTTC. Amino acids: CASRPGHGNYEQYF.

The rearrangement uses TRBV27 and TRBJ2-1, with 9 bases identical to TRBD2. Germline CDR1 and CDR2: MNHEY and SMNVEV (reference sequence). With V trimmed by 5 bases and J by 8 bases, 13 bases remained unmatched. The CDR3 extends over 16 amino acids. CDR3 bases: TGTGCCAGCAGTCCCTCGGTAGCGGGAGTAGTATATGAGCAGTTCTTC. This encodes CASSPSVAGVVYEQFF.

CDR3 DNA sequence: TGTGCCAGCAGCTTGGACAGGCTAGAGACCCAGTACTTC. Its protein product is CASSLDRLETQYF. The J gene is TRBJ2-5, the V gene TRBV5-6; maybe TRBD1 (5 bases). V was shortened by 0 bases and J by 4 bases, with 7 bases between the two germline ends. The CDR3 loop spans 13 amino acids. CDR1 is SGHDT, CDR2 YYEEEE, per germline.

The chain carries TRBV5-8 and TRBJ1-4; TRBD1 is a possible D gene (5 bases). CDR3 length equals 15 residues. Trimming shortened V by 4 bases and J by 4 bases, and 14 bases separated the two germline ends. The germline V gene has CDR1 SGHTS and CDR2 YDEGEE. The CDR3 DNA reads as TGTGCCAGCAGCCTGGGAAGGGGTTATAATGAAAAACTGTTTTTT. Its protein product is CASSLGRGYNEKLFF.

The V gene is TRBV27, the J gene TRBJ1-6, with a tentative D call TRBD1 (5 bases). The CDR3 consists of 17 residues. The V gene lost 4 bases and the J gene lost 5 bases, with 18 bases spanning the gap. Germline V lookup: CDR1 MNHEY, CDR2 SMNVEV (reference sequence). CDR3 residues: CASSSLVGMGHNSPLHF. The DNA of the CDR3 is TGTGCCAGCAGTTCCCTAGTGGGGATGGGACATAATTCACCCCTCCACTTT.

The CDR3 protein is CASSLVTAYEQYF. As DNA, the CDR3 is TGTGCCAGCAGCTTAGTGACAGCTTACGAGCAGTACTTC. The chain has TRBV7-9 and TRBJ2-7; D may be TRBD1 (5 bases). The CDR3 spans 13 residues. Trimming shortened V by 1 base and J by 4 bases, and 8 bases separated the two germline ends. The germline V gene has CDR1 SEHNR and CDR2 FQNEAQ (reference sequence).

The genes are TRBV28 and TRBJ1-3; D ambiguous. The CDR3 runs 12 residues. Trimming left V 3 bases short and J 4 bases short, with 4 bases between. Germline CDR1 reads MDHEN; CDR2 reads SYDVKM. CDR3: CASSFEGNTIYF. Written as DNA, the CDR3 is TGTGCCAGCAGTTTTGAGGGAAACACCATATATTTT.

This clone came up a few times. This chain joins TRBV7-2 and TRBJ2-7; D not resolved. Trimming took off 5 bases at V and 5 bases at J, with 10 bases between the two ends. The CDR3 is made up of 12 amino acids. The germline V gene encodes CDR1 SGHTA and CDR2 FQGNSA. Here the CDR3 reads CASSARIHEQYF. The CDR3 DNA reads TGTGCCAGCAGCGCCAGAATCCACGAGCAGTACTTC.

The rearrangement links TRBV7-9 to TRBJ1-1; D is unclear. The CDR3 covers 14 residues. CDR1 is SEHNR, CDR2 FQNEAQ, per germline (reference sequence). V lost 1 base to trimming and J lost 1 base, with 7 bases between them. CDR3 residues: CASSLGGQNTEAFF. As DNA, the CDR3 is TGTGCCAGCAGCTTAGGAGGGCAGAACACTGAAGCTTTCTTT. Full variable domain (outside the CDR3, taken from reference TRBV7-9 and TRBJ1-1): DTGVSQNPRHKITKRGQNVTFRCDPISEHNRLYWYRQTLGQGPEFLTYFQNEAQLEKSRLLSDRFSAERPKGSFSTLEIQRTEQGDSAMYLCASSLGGQNTEAFFGQGTRLTVV.

This clone is medium-sized in the sample. The chain combines TRBV6-1 with TRBJ2-1, with D perhaps given as TRBD1 or TRBD2 (6 bases each). Trimming cost V 8 bases and J 7 bases, with 18 bases left between them. Looked up from germline, CDR1 is MNHNS and CDR2 is SASEGT. The CDR3 extends over 14 amino acids. CDR3 region: CASPKGEEGNEQFF. The CDR3 bases are TGTGCCAGCCCTAAGGGGGAGGAGGGAAATGAGCAGTTCTTC.

This chain connects TRBV11-2 to TRBJ2-2; TRBD1 matches at 7 bases. With V trimmed by 4 bases and J by 8 bases, 10 bases remained unmatched. CDR1 SGHAT and CDR2 FQNNGV come from the germline V gene. This CDR3 spans 15 amino acids. CDR3 sequence: CASSYGTEWVGELFF. For the CDR3, the DNA is TGTGCCAGCAGCTACGGGACAGAATGGGTGGGGGAGCTGTTTTTT. The entire variable domain, with the rest obtained from reference TRBV11-2 and TRBJ2-2, is as follows: EAGVAQSPRYKIIEKRQSVAFWCNPISGHATLYWYQQILGQGPKLLIQFQNNGVVDDSQLPKDRFSAERLKGVDSTLKIQPAKLEDSAVYLCASSYGTEWVGELFFGEGSRLTVL.

The chain links TRBV10-3 to TRBJ1-1; 9 bases agree with TRBD1. This CDR3 region has 16 residues. Germline trimming cut 3 bases from V and 0 bases from J; bases unmatched to any gene: 5. Germline values: CDR1 ENHRY, CDR2 SYGVKD. CDR3 amino acids: CAISDMTGGVNTEAFF. The CDR3 nucleotides read TGTGCCATCAGTGACATGACAGGGGGTGTGAACACTGAAGCTTTCTTT.

The chain uses TRBV28 and TRBJ2-7, with a possible D match to TRBD2 (6 bases). V was pared by 4 bases and J by 2 bases, with 18 bases between. There are 16 residues in the CDR3. Germline-derived CDR1 and CDR2 are MDHEN and SYDVKM. The DNA of the CDR3 is TGTGCCAGCAGTTCGCCCCGACCCGGGAGACCCTACGAGCAGTACTTC. This sequence encodes CASSSPRPGRPYEQYF.

The V call is TRBV28, the J call TRBJ2-7; D might be TRBD2 (5 bases). Germline CDR1 MDHEN, CDR2 SYDVKM. V was trimmed by 2 bases and J by 4 bases, leaving 12 bases between them. The CDR3 has 14 amino acids. CDR3 DNA: TGTGCCAGCAGTTTAGAAGGGAGACCTTACGAGCAGTACTTC. Its translation: CASSLEGRPYEQYF.